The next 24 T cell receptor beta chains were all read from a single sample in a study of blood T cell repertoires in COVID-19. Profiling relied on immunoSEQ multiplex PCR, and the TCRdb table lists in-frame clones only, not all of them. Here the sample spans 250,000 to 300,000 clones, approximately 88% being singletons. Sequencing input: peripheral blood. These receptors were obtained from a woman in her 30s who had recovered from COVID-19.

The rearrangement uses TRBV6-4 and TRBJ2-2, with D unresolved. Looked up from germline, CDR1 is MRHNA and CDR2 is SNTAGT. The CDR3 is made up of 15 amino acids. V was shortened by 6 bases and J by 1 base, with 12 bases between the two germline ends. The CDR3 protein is CASSVNSQNTGELFF. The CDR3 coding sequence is TGTGCCAGCAGCGTCAACTCCCAGAACACCGGGGAGCTGTTTTTT.

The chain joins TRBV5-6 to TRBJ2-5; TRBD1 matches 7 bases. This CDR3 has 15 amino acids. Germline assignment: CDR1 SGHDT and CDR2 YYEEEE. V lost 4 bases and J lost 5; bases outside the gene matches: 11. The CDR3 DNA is TGTGCCAGCAGCATAACAGGGGAGTGGTGGGAGACCCAGTACTTC. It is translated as CASSITGEWWETQYF.

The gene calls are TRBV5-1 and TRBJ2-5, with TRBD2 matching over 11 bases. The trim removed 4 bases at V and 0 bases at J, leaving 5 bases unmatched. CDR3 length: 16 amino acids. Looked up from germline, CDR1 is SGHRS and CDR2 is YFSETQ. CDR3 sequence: CASSPRLAGHQETQYF. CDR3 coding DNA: TGCGCCAGCAGCCCCAGACTAGCGGGACACCAAGAGACCCAGTACTTC.

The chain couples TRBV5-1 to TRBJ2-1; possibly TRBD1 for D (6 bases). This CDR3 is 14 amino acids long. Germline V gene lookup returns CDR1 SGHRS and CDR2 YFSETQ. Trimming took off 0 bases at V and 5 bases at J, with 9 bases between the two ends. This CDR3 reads CASSLGTANNEQFF. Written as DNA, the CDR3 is TGCGCCAGCAGCTTGGGGACAGCTAACAATGAGCAGTTCTTC.

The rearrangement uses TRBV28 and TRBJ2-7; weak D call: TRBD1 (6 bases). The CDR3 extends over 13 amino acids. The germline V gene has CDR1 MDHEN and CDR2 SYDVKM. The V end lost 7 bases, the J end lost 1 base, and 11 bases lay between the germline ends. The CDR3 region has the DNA TGTGCCAGCATCGGACAGAATTCCTACGAGCAGTACTTC. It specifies CASIGQNSYEQYF. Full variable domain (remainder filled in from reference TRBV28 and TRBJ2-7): DVKVTQSSRYLVKRTGEKVFLECVQDMDHENMFWYRQDPGLGLRLIYFSYDVKMKEKGDIPEGYSVSREKKERFSLILESASTNQTSMYLCASIGQNSYEQYFGPGTRLTVT.

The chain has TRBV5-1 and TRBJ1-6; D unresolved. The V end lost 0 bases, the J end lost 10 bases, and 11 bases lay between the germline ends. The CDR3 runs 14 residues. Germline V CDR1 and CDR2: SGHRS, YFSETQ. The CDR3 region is CASSLAAGRSPLHF. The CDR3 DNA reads TGCGCCAGCAGCTTGGCCGCGGGGAGATCACCCCTCCACTTT.

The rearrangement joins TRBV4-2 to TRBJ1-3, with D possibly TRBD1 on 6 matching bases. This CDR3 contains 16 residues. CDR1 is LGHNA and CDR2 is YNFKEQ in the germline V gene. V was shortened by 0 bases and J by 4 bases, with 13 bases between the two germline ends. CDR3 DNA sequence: TGTGCCAGCAGCCAAGAGGCCGCAGGGGCAGGAAACACCATATATTTT. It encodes CASSQEAAGAGNTIYF.

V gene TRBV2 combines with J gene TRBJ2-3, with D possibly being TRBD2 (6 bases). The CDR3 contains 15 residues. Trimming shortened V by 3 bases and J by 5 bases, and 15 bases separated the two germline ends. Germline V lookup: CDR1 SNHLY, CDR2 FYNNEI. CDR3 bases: TGTGCCAGCAGTGATCGCGGGTTGGAGGGAGATACGCAGTATTTT. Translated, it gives CASSDRGLEGDTQYF.

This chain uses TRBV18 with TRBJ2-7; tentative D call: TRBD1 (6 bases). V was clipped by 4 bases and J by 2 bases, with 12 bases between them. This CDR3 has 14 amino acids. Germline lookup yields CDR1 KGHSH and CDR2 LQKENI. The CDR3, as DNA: TGTGCCAGCTCACTCCGACAGGTTCCCTACGAGCAGTACTTC. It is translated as CASSLRQVPYEQYF.

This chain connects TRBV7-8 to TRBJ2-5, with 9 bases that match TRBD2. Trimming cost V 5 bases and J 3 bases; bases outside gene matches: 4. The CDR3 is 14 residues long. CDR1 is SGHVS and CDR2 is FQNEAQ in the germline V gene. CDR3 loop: CASSPLAGKETQYF. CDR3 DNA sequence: TGTGCCAGCAGCCCCCTAGCGGGGAAAGAGACCCAGTACTTC.

CDR3 sequence (DNA): TGTGCCAGCGATGTGAGAGGGACTAGCACAGATACGCAGTATTTT. This gives the protein CASDVRGTSTDTQYF. The V call is TRBV6-5, the J call TRBJ2-3; possibly TRBD2 for D (6 bases). CDR1 is MNHEY, CDR2 SVGAGI, per germline. V lost 8 bases and J 0 bases, leaving 15 bases between the germline ends. The CDR3 has 15 amino acids.

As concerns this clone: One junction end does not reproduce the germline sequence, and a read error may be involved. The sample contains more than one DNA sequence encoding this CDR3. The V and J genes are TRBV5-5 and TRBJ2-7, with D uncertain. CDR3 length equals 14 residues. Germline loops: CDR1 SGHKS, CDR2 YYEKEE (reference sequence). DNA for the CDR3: TGTGCTAGCAGCCAAAGACACGGATCCTACGAGCAGTACTTC. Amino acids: CASSQRHGSYEQYF. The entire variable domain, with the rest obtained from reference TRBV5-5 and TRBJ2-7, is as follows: DAGVTQSPTHLIKTRGQQVTLRCSPISGHKSVSWYQQVLGQGPQFIFQYYEKEERGRGNFPDRFSARQFPNYSSELNVNALLLGDSALYLCASSQRHGSYEQYFGPGTRLTVT.

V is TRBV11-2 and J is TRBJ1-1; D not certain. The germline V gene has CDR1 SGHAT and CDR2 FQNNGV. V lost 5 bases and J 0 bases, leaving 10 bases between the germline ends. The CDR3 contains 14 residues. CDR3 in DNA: TGTGCCAGCAGCAGGGAGTACATGAACACTGAAGCTTTCTTT. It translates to CASSREYMNTEAFF.

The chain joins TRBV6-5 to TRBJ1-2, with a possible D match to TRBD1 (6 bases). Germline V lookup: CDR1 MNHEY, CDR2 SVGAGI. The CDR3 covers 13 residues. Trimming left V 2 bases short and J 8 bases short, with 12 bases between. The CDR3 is CASSYVGGGGYTF. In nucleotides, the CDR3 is TGTGCCAGCAGTTACGTAGGGGGTGGAGGCTACACCTTC.

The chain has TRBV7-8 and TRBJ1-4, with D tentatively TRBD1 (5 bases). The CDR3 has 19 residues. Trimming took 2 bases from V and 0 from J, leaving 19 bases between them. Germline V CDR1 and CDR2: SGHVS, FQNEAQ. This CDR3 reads CASSLPTIRVEATNEKLFF. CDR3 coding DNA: TGTGCCAGCAGCTTACCAACGATCAGGGTGGAAGCAACTAATGAAAAACTGTTTTTT. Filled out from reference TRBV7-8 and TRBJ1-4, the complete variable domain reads GAGVSQSPRYKVAKRGQDVALRCDPISGHVSLFWYQQALGQGPEFLTYFQNEAQLDKSGLPSDRFFAERPEGSVSTLKIQRTQQEDSAVYLCASSLPTIRVEATNEKLFFGSGTQLSVL.

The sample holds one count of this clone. This chain's CDR3 is CASSLGRDRKNTEAFF. The CDR3 DNA is TGCGCCAGCAGCTTGGGGCGGGACAGGAAGAACACTGAAGCTTTCTTT. The chain links TRBV5-1 to TRBJ1-1; 8 nucleotides agree with TRBD1. The CDR3 has 16 residues. The V gene's germline CDR1 is SGHRS and CDR2 YFSETQ. Trimming removed 0 bases from V and 1 base from J; junction bases left unmatched: 5.

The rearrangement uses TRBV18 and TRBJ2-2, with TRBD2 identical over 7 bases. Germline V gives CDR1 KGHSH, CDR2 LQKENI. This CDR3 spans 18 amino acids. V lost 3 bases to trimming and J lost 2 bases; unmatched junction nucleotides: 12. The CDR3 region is CASSPSGSSTKNTGELFF. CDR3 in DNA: TGTGCCAGCTCACCTAGCGGGTCTTCCACAAAAAACACCGGGGAGCTGTTTTTT.

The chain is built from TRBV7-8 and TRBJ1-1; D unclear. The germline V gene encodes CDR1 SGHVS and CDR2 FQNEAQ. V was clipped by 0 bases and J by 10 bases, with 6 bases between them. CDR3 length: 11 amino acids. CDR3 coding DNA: TGTGCCAGCAGCTTAGCCGAGCGAGCTTTCTTT. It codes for CASSLAERAFF.

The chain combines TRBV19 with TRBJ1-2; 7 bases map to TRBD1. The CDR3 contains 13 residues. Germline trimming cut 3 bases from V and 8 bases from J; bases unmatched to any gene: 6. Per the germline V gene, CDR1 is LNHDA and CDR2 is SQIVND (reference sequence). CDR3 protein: CASSIRPGGGYTF. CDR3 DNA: TGTGCCAGTAGTATTCGGCCAGGGGGAGGCTACACCTTC.

The CDR3 loop reads CASSQGDSRNTIYF. The CDR3, as DNA: TGTGCCAGCAGCCAGGGGGACAGTCGAAACACCATATATTTT. J is TRBJ1-3 and V is TRBV4-2; 7 nucleotides match TRBD1. The V segment lost 3 bases and the J segment 5 bases; nucleotides outside the gene matches: 4. This CDR3 has 14 amino acids. Per the germline V gene, CDR1 is LGHNA and CDR2 is YNFKEQ.

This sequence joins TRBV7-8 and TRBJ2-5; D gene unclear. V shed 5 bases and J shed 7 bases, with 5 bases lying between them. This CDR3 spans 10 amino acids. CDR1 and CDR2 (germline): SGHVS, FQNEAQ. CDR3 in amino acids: CASSPGTQYF. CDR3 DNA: TGTGCCAGCAGCCCGGGGACCCAGTACTTC.

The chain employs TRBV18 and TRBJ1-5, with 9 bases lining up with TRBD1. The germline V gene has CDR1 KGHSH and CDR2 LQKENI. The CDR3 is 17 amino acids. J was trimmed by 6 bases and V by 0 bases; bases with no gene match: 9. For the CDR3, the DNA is TGTGCCAGCTCACCACCCGGGACAGGGTTTCGCAGTCAGCCCCAGCATTTT. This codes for CASSPPGTGFRSQPQHF.

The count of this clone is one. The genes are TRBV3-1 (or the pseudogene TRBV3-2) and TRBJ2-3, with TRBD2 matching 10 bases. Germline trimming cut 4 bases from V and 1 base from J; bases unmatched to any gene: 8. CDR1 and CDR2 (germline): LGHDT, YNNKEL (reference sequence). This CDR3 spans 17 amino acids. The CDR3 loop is CASSPTLAGVGTDTQYF. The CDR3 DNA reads TGTGCCAGCAGCCCCACGCTAGCGGGGGTGGGCACAGATACGCAGTATTTT.

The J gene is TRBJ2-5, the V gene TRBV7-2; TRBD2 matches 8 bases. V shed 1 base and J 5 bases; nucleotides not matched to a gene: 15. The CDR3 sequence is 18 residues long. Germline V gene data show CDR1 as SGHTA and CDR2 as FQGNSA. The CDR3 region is CASSLVSAGVTLGETQYF. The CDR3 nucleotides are TGTGCCAGCAGCTTAGTTTCAGCGGGGGTGACACTTGGGGAGACCCAGTACTTC.